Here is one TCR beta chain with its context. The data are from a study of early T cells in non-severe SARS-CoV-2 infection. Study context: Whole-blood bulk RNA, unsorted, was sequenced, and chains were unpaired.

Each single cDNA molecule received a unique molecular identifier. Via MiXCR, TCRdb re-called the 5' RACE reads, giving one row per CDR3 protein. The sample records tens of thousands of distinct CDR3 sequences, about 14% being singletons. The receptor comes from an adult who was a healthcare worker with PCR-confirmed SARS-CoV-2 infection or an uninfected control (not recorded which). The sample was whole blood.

The CDR3 is CSVRDTDQPQHF. The CDR3 bases are TGCAGCGTTCGGGACACTGATCAGCCCCAGCATTTT. The V and J genes are TRBV29-1 and TRBJ1-5; D is perhaps TRBD1 (6 bases). The CDR3 totals 12 residues. Per germline, CDR1 SQVTM and CDR2 ANQGSEA. V was shortened by 5 bases and J by 5 bases, with 10 bases between the two germline ends.